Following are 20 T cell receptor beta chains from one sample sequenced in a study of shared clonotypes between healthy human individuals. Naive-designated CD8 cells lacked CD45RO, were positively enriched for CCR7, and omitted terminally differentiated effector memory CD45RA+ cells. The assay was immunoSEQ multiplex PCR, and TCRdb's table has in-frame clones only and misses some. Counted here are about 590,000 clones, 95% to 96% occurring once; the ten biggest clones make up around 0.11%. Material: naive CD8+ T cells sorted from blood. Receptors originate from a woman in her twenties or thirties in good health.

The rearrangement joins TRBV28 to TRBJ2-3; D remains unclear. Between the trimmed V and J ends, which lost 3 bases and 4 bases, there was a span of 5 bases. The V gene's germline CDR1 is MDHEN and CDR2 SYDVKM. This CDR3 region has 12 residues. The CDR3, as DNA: TGTGCCAGCAGTTTTTTCCCAGATACGCAGTATTTT. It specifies CASSFFPDTQYF.

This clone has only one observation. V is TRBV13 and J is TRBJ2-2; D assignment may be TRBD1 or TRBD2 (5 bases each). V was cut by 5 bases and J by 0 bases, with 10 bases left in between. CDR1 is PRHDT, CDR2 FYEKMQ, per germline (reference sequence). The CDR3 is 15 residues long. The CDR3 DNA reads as TGTGCCAGCAGCCGGGACGTCTCGAACACCGGGGAGCTGTTTTTT. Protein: CASSRDVSNTGELFF.

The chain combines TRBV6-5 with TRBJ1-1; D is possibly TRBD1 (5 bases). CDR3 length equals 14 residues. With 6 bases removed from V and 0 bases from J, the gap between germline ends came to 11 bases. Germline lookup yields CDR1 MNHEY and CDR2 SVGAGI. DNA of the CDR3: TGTGCCAGCAGCTTCAGGGAATTGAACACTGAAGCTTTCTTT. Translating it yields CASSFRELNTEAFF.

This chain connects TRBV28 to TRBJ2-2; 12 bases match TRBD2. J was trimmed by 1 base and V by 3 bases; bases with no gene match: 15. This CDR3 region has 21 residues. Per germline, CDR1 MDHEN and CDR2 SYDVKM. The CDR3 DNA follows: TGTGCCAGCAGTTTTCGACTAGCGGGAGCTCCTCGATCGGGGAACACCGGGGAGCTGTTTTTT. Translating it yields CASSFRLAGAPRSGNTGELFF.

The CDR3 nucleotides read TGTGCCAGCAACCCGGCCCAGGGGTCCGCGGAGACCCAGTACTTC. This codes for CASNPAQGSAETQYF. The rearrangement joins TRBV6-1 to TRBJ2-5; D may be TRBD1 (6 bases). CDR3 length: 15 residues. The ends were cut back, 7 bases at V and 5 bases at J, with 20 bases in the middle. CDR1 MNHNS and CDR2 SASEGT come from the germline V gene.

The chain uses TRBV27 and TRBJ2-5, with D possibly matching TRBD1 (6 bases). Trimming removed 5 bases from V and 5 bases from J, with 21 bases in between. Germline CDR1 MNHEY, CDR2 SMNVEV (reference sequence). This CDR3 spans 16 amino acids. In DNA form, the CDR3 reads TGTGCCAGCAGTGCCTCACAGGGAACCCGTCTGGAGACCCAGTACTTC. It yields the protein CASSASQGTRLETQYF.

CDR3 coding DNA: TGTGCCAGCAGTTCCTACAGGGGTAACACCGGGGAGCTGTTTTTT. Protein: CASSSYRGNTGELFF. The gene calls are TRBV2 and TRBJ2-2; 7 nucleotides agree with TRBD1. After removal of 5 bases from V and 2 bases from J, the junction contained 5 bases not matched to a gene. The CDR3 length is 15 residues. From germline, CDR1 is SNHLY and CDR2 FYNNEI.

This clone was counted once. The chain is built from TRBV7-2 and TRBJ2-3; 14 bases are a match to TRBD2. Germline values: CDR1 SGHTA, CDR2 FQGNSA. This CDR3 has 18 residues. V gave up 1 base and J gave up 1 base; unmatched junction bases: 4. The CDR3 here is CASSLGTSGRWGTDTQYF. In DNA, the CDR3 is TGTGCCAGCAGCTTAGGGACTAGCGGGAGGTGGGGCACAGATACGCAGTATTTT. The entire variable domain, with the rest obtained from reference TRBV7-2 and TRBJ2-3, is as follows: GAGVSQSPSNKVTEKGKDVELRCDPISGHTALYWYRQSLGQGLEFLIYFQGNSAPDKSGLPSDRFSAERTGGSVSTLTIQRTQQEDSAVYLCASSLGTSGRWGTDTQYFGPGTRLTVL.

The CDR3 sequence: CASWDRGTYEQYF. The CDR3 DNA follows: TGTGCCAGCTGGGACAGGGGGACCTACGAGCAGTACTTC. V and J are TRBV27 and TRBJ2-7, with 11 bases aligning to TRBD1. The V gene end was trimmed by 8 bases and the J gene end by 2 bases; junction bases not matched to a gene: 2. This CDR3 spans 13 amino acids. Germline V CDR1 and CDR2: MNHEY, SMNVEV (reference sequence).

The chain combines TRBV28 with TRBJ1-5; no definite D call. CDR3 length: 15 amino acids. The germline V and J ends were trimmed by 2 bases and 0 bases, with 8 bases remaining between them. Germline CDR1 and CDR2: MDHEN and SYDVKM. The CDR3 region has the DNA TGTGCCAGCAGTTTAGTCGGGAATAGCAATCAGCCCCAGCATTTT. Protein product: CASSLVGNSNQPQHF. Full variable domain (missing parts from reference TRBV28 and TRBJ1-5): DVKVTQSSRYLVKRTGEKVFLECVQDMDHENMFWYRQDPGLGLRLIYFSYDVKMKEKGDIPEGYSVSREKKERFSLILESASTNQTSMYLCASSLVGNSNQPQHFGDGTRLSIL.

The CDR3 region has the DNA TGTGCCAGCAGCTCCCGGGACAGAGGATACACTGAAGCTTTCTTT. It yields the protein CASSSRDRGYTEAFF. The chain links TRBV13 to TRBJ1-1; TRBD1 aligns across 7 bases. Germline CDR1 is PRHDT and CDR2 is FYEKMQ (reference sequence). The V segment lost 4 bases and the J segment 3 bases; nucleotides outside the gene matches: 8. The CDR3 covers 15 residues.

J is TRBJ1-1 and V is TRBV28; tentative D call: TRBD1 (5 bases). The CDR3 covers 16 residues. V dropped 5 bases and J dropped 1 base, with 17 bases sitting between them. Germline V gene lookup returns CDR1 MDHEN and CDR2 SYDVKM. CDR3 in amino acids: CASSPGYSSWNTEAFF. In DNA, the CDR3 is TGTGCCAGCAGTCCAGGGTATTCGAGTTGGAACACTGAAGCTTTCTTT.

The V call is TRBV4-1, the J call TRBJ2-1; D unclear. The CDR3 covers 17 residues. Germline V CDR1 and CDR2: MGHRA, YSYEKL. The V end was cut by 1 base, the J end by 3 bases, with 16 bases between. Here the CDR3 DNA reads TGCGCCAGCAGCCAAGCTCCTATCCTGACTGACTACAATGAGCAGTTCTTC. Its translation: CASSQAPILTDYNEQFF.

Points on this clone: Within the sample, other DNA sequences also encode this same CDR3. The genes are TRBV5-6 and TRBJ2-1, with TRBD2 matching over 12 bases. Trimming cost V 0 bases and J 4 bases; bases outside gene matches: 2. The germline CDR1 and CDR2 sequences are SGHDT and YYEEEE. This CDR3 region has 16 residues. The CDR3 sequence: CASSLALAGGYNEQFF. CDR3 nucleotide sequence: TGTGCCAGCAGCTTGGCTCTAGCGGGAGGGTACAATGAGCAGTTCTTC.

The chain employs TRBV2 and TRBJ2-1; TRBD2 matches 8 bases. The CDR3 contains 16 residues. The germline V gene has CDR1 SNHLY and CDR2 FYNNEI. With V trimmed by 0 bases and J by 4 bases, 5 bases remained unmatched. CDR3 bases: TGTGCCAGCAGTGAAGCGGCGGGGGGAGGGTACAATGAGCAGTTCTTC. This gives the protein CASSEAAGGGYNEQFF.

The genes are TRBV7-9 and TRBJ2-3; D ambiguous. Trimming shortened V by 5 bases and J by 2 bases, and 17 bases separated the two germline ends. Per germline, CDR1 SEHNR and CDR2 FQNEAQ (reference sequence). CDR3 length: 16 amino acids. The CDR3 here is CASSADGSVLTDTQYF. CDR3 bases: TGTGCCAGCAGCGCCGACGGGTCAGTCCTCACAGATACGCAGTATTTT. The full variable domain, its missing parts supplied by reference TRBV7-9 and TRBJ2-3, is DTGVSQNPRHKITKRGQNVTFRCDPISEHNRLYWYRQTLGQGPEFLTYFQNEAQLEKSRLLSDRFSAERPKGSFSTLEIQRTEQGDSAMYLCASSADGSVLTDTQYFGPGTRLTVL.

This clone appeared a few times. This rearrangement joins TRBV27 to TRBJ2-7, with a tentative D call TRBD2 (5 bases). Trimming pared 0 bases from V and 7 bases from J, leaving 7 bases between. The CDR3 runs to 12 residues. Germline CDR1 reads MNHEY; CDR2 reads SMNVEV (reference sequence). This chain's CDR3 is CASSLSGREQYF. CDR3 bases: TGTGCCAGCAGTTTATCGGGGAGAGAGCAGTACTTC.

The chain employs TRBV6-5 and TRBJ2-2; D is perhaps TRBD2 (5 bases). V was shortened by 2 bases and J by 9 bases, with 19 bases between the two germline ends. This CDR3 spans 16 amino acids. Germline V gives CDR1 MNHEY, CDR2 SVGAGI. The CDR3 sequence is CASSYRTLDSSRELFF. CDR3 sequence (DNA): TGTGCCAGCAGTTACAGGACTCTCGATTCCTCGAGGGAGCTGTTTTTT.

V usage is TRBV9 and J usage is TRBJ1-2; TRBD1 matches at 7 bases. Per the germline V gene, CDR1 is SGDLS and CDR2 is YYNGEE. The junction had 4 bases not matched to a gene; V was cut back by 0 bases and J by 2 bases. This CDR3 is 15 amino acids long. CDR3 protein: CASSVEGAGNYGYTF. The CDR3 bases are TGTGCCAGCAGCGTAGAGGGGGCTGGCAACTATGGCTACACCTTC. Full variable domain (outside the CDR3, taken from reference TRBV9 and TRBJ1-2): DSGVTQTPKHLITATGQRVTLRCSPRSGDLSVYWYQQSLDQGLQFLIQYYNGEERAKGNILERFSAQQFPDLHSELNLSSLELGDSALYFCASSVEGAGNYGYTFGSGTRLTVV.

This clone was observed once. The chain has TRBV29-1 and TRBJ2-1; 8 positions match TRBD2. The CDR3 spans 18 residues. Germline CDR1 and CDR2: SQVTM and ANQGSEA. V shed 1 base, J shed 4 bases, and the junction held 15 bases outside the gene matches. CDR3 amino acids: CSVEALADASIYYNEQFF. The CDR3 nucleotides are TGCAGCGTTGAAGCACTAGCGGACGCCTCAATTTATTACAATGAGCAGTTCTTC.